This entry lists 29 T cell receptor beta chains sequenced from one sample in a study of shared clonotypes between healthy human individuals. Clones were sequenced by immunoSEQ multiplex PCR, and TCRdb holds only the in-frame ones, with some missing. The sample lists some 1,400,000 clones; roughly 95% were seen once. The material sequenced was naive CD4+ T cells sorted from blood. Subset noted: CD45RA+ positively selected. The receptors shown here come from a man aged 30-40 years in good health.

The table lists this clone with a few counts. The V call is TRBV5-1, the J call TRBJ2-1, with 8 positions matching TRBD1. Per germline, CDR1 SGHRS and CDR2 YFSETQ. J was trimmed by 7 bases and V by 6 bases; bases with no gene match: 9. This CDR3 comprises 14 residues. The CDR3 region is CASTSQGAGNEQFF. The CDR3 nucleotides are TGCGCCAGCACTAGTCAGGGGGCAGGGAATGAGCAGTTCTTC.

This chain connects TRBV25-1 to TRBJ2-1, with 11 bases matching TRBD2. The CDR3 loop spans 17 amino acids. Trimming removed 1 base from V and 3 bases from J; junction bases left unmatched: 5. Germline CDR1 reads MGHDK; CDR2 reads SYGVNS. The CDR3 protein is CASSESKGLAVYNEQFF. CDR3 nucleotides: TGTGCCAGCAGTGAATCTAAGGGACTAGCGGTCTACAATGAGCAGTTCTTC.

The chain links TRBV10-1 to TRBJ1-1; 9 bases are a match to TRBD1. With 4 bases clipped from V and 6 bases from J, the junction kept 3 bases outside the gene matches. This CDR3 region has 13 residues. Germline CDR1 WNHNN, CDR2 SYGVQD (reference sequence). The CDR3 sequence is CASSGTGVPEAFF. CDR3 DNA sequence: TGCGCCAGCAGTGGGACAGGGGTGCCTGAAGCTTTCTTT.

The CDR3 sequence is CAISIGLAPISGANVLTF. The CDR3 DNA sequence: TGTGCCATCAGCATTGGACTAGCGCCGATCTCTGGGGCCAACGTCCTGACTTTC. This rearrangement joins TRBV10-3 to TRBJ2-6; 9 bases map to TRBD2. Trimming at V came to 6 bases and at J to 0 bases, leaving 9 bases not matched to a gene. The V gene's germline CDR1 is ENHRY and CDR2 SYGVKD. This CDR3 has 18 amino acids.

This clone was observed a single time. The chain links TRBV5-1 to TRBJ1-2; D perhaps matches TRBD1 (5 bases). Germline V CDR1 and CDR2: SGHRS, YFSETQ. Trimming took off 4 bases at V and 8 bases at J, with 12 bases between the two ends. The length of the CDR3 is 12 residues. This CDR3 reads CASSETTEGYTF. Written as DNA, the CDR3 is TGCGCCAGCAGCGAAACGACAGAGGGCTACACCTTC.

This chain connects TRBV2 to TRBJ1-5; 9 positions match TRBD1. From germline, CDR1 is SNHLY and CDR2 FYNNEI. V lost 6 bases and J lost 6; bases outside the gene matches: 6. The CDR3 covers 14 residues. In DNA, the CDR3 is TGTGCCAGCAGCAGGGACAGGGTGCCTCAGCCCCAGCATTTT. Protein product: CASSRDRVPQPQHF.

The rearrangement uses TRBV5-1 and TRBJ2-5; D unclear. This CDR3 contains 13 residues. With 0 bases removed from V and 5 bases from J, the gap between germline ends came to 8 bases. The germline V gene has CDR1 SGHRS and CDR2 YFSETQ. CDR3 region: CASSLDTAETQYF. CDR3 coding DNA: TGCGCCAGCAGCTTGGATACGGCGGAGACCCAGTACTTC.

This chain joins TRBV7-3 and TRBJ2-2; D remains unclear. The CDR3 has 13 amino acids. Germline V gene lookup returns CDR1 SGHTA and CDR2 FQGTGA. Trimming took off 3 bases at V and 4 bases at J, with 6 bases between the two ends. CDR3 in amino acids: CASSFDGTGELFF. The DNA of the CDR3 is TGTGCCAGCAGCTTTGACGGCACCGGGGAGCTGTTTTTT.

The chain carries TRBV18 and TRBJ1-5; tentative D call: TRBD1 (5 bases). The CDR3 extends over 16 amino acids. V was pared by 0 bases and J by 4 bases, with 13 bases between. Per germline, CDR1 KGHSH and CDR2 LQKENI. DNA for the CDR3: TGTGCCAGCTCACCACCGCAGGGCAGGACAAATCAGCCCCAGCATTTT. Its translation: CASSPPQGRTNQPQHF.

This sequence joins TRBV11-2 and TRBJ2-1; no definite D call. Trimming stripped 4 bases from V and 4 bases from J, with 11 bases between. This CDR3 region has 14 residues. Germline V gene lookup returns CDR1 SGHAT and CDR2 FQNNGV. The CDR3 loop reads CASSYHYTYNEQFF. In DNA form, the CDR3 reads TGTGCCAGCAGCTACCATTACACTTACAATGAGCAGTTCTTC.

The chain couples TRBV27 to TRBJ1-5, with 7 bases identical to TRBD1. Trimming took 5 bases from V and 9 from J; bases not matched to a gene: 7. Germline V CDR1 and CDR2: MNHEY, SMNVEV (reference sequence). This CDR3 has 13 amino acids. CDR3 sequence reads: CASSGQAGGPQHF. In nucleotides, the CDR3 is TGTGCCAGCAGTGGACAGGCCGGTGGGCCCCAGCATTTT.

The J gene is TRBJ1-2, the V gene TRBV4-3; tentatively, D is TRBD1 (6 bases). The CDR3 sequence is 15 residues long. The V end lost 0 bases, the J end lost 3 bases, and 11 bases lay between the germline ends. Per the germline V gene, CDR1 is LGHNA and CDR2 is YSLEER. CDR3 in DNA: TGCGCCAGCAGCCAAGATCGCAGGGGTGACTATGGCTACACCTTC. It translates to CASSQDRRGDYGYTF.

This sequence joins TRBV28 and TRBJ2-7; D might be TRBD2 (5 bases). This CDR3 contains 15 residues. V lost 6 bases and J lost 2, with 17 bases in between. Germline CDR1 and CDR2: MDHEN and SYDVKM. CDR3 sequence reads: CASSDPRGRAYEQYF. The CDR3 DNA reads as TGTGCCAGCAGCGACCCCCGGGGAAGGGCCTACGAGCAGTACTTC.

This clone was recorded only once. The chain joins TRBV2 to TRBJ2-1, with 11 bases lining up with TRBD2. The CDR3 covers 15 residues. Germline CDR1 reads SNHLY; CDR2 reads FYNNEI. Trimming at V came to 7 bases and at J to 2 bases, leaving 4 bases not matched to a gene. CDR3 protein: CASMGTSGPYNEQFF. The CDR3 nucleotides are TGTGCCAGCATGGGGACTAGCGGACCCTACAATGAGCAGTTCTTC.

The V gene is TRBV28, the J gene TRBJ2-7; D remains unclear. This CDR3 has 13 amino acids. From germline, CDR1 is MDHEN and CDR2 SYDVKM. Trimming removed 7 bases at V and 1 base at J, with 11 bases between. CDR3 region: CASMSSNSYEQYF. The CDR3 nucleotides are TGTGCCAGCATGTCCAGTAATTCCTACGAGCAGTACTTC.

This chain links TRBV28 with TRBJ1-2; D unclear. With 10 bases removed from V and 10 bases from J, the gap between germline ends came to 10 bases. This CDR3 region has 9 residues. Germline lookup yields CDR1 MDHEN and CDR2 SYDVKM. The CDR3 coding sequence is TGTGCCACAGGAGTTCACTACACCTTC. Its protein product is CATGVHYTF.

The DNA for the CDR3 is TGTGCCAGCAGCGCCCTGACAGGGGAAGAGACCCAGTACTTC. Amino acids: CASSALTGEETQYF. V gene TRBV5-4 combines with J gene TRBJ2-5; 8 bases are a match to TRBD1. The CDR3 length is 14 residues. Trimming took 4 bases from V and 3 from J; bases not matched to a gene: 5. The V gene's germline CDR1 is SGHNT and CDR2 YYREEE (reference sequence).

The gene calls are TRBV5-4 and TRBJ2-3; D is ambiguous. CDR3 size: 15 residues. The germline V gene encodes CDR1 SGHNT and CDR2 YYREEE (reference sequence). V lost 0 bases, J lost 4 bases, and 12 bases lay in between. The DNA of the CDR3 is TGTGCCAGCAGCTTGGAGGTGAGCGTGGCAGATACGCAGTATTTT. Protein product: CASSLEVSVADTQYF.

The chain links TRBV5-1 to TRBJ1-2, with a possible D match to TRBD1 (6 bases). CDR3 size: 14 residues. Per the germline V gene, CDR1 is SGHRS and CDR2 is YFSETQ. V lost 4 bases and J lost 6, with 16 bases in between. The CDR3 is CASSHEGGEDGYTF. In DNA form, the CDR3 reads TGCGCCAGCAGCCACGAGGGGGGCGAGGATGGCTACACCTTC.

This clone has just a few counts. CDR3 protein: CASSIGPSGYTF. The CDR3 DNA follows: TGTGCCAGTAGTATAGGGCCTTCCGGCTACACCTTC. The chain joins TRBV19 to TRBJ1-2; D gene uncertain. V dropped 1 base and J dropped 8 bases, with 8 bases sitting between them. The germline V gene has CDR1 LNHDA and CDR2 SQIVND (reference sequence). The CDR3 covers 12 residues. The variable domain in full, with the rest retrieved from reference TRBV19 and TRBJ1-2, is DGGITQSPKYLFRKEGQNVTLSCEQNLNHDAMYWYRQDPGQGLRLIYYSQIVNDFQKGDIAEGYSVSREKKESFPLTVTSAQKNPTAFYLCASSIGPSGYTFGSGTRLTVV.

This clone was detected once. This rearrangement joins TRBV19 to TRBJ2-5; TRBD2 is a possible D gene (5 bases). The V and J ends lost 3 bases and 5 bases respectively, with 13 bases between them. The CDR3 extends over 14 amino acids. CDR1 is LNHDA, CDR2 SQIVND, per germline (reference sequence). The CDR3 DNA reads TGTGCCAGTAGTATGAAGCGGCGGCGGGAGACCCAGTACTTC. Its protein is CASSMKRRRETQYF. Based on the CDR3 plus reference TRBV19 and TRBJ2-5, the full variable domain is DGGITQSPKYLFRKEGQNVTLSCEQNLNHDAMYWYRQDPGQGLRLIYYSQIVNDFQKGDIAEGYSVSREKKESFPLTVTSAQKNPTAFYLCASSMKRRRETQYFGPGTRLLVL.

J is TRBJ2-1 and V is TRBV27; 13 bases fit TRBD2. The CDR3 loop spans 19 amino acids. Germline CDR1 is MNHEY and CDR2 is SMNVEV (reference sequence). V shed 2 bases, J shed 5 bases, and the junction held 12 bases outside the gene matches. CDR3 nucleotides: TGTGCCAGCAGTTTAAGGCCGGGGACTAGCGGGACCGCAGACAATGAGCAGTTCTTC. Its translation: CASSLRPGTSGTADNEQFF.

This chain connects TRBV9 to TRBJ2-5; 11 bases map to TRBD2. This CDR3 is built from 14 residues. V lost 8 bases to trimming and J lost 5 bases; unmatched junction nucleotides: 8. From germline, CDR1 is SGDLS and CDR2 YYNGEE. The CDR3 nucleotides are TGTGCCAGTGCCCCTAGCGGGAGGATGGAGACCCAGTACTTC. It is translated as CASAPSGRMETQYF.

Regarding this clone: Other DNA sequences from this sample encode an identical CDR3 as well. The chain employs TRBV15 and TRBJ2-5, with 7 bases aligning to TRBD1. The CDR3 covers 14 residues. The germline V gene has CDR1 LNHNV and CDR2 YYDKDF (reference sequence). V dropped 1 base and J dropped 3; count of bases not matched to a gene: 2. CDR3 sequence: CATSRGQGEETQYF. For the CDR3, the DNA is TGTGCCACCAGCAGAGGGCAGGGGGAAGAGACCCAGTACTTC. Filled out from reference TRBV15 and TRBJ2-5, the complete variable domain reads DAMVIQNPRYQVTQFGKPVTLSCSQTLNHNVMYWYQQKSSQAPKLLFHYYDKDFNNEADTPDNFQSRRPNTSFCFLDIRSPGLGDTAMYLCATSRGQGEETQYFGPGTRLLVL.

This chain connects TRBV9 to TRBJ2-3; possibly TRBD1 or TRBD2 for D (5 bases each). CDR1 is SGDLS, CDR2 YYNGEE, per germline. The CDR3 spans 17 residues. Trimming removed 4 bases at V and 0 bases at J, with 18 bases between. CDR3 in amino acids: CASSPLQLGVSTDTQYF. CDR3 nucleotide sequence: TGTGCCAGCAGCCCGCTACAGCTGGGGGTTAGCACAGATACGCAGTATTTT.

This rearrangement joins TRBV19 to TRBJ1-1; D call uncertain. Germline lookup yields CDR1 LNHDA and CDR2 SQIVND (reference sequence). The CDR3 sequence is 14 residues long. Trimming pared 3 bases from V and 4 bases from J, leaving 12 bases between. CDR3 sequence (DNA): TGTGCCAGTAGTATGTATGGGGATGGCACTGAAGCTTTCTTT. Translation: CASSMYGDGTEAFF.

The genes are TRBV2 and TRBJ2-4; D not resolved. Germline CDR1 SNHLY, CDR2 FYNNEI. This CDR3 is 15 amino acids long. V was clipped by 6 bases and J by 1 base, with 13 bases between them. The CDR3 spells CASRWELGAKNIQYF. CDR3 nucleotide sequence: TGTGCCAGCAGATGGGAACTCGGCGCCAAAAACATTCAGTACTTC.

CDR3 nucleotide sequence: TGTGCCAGCAGCTTAGCGATCGGCACTGAAGCTTTCTTT. Protein: CASSLAIGTEAFF. The rearrangement joins TRBV7-9 to TRBJ1-1; no reliable D call. Deletions cut 0 bases from V and 4 bases from J, with 6 bases between. This CDR3 region has 13 residues. CDR1 is SEHNR, CDR2 FQNEAQ, per germline (reference sequence). Drawing the rest from reference TRBV7-9 and TRBJ1-1, the complete variable domain is DTGVSQNPRHKITKRGQNVTFRCDPISEHNRLYWYRQTLGQGPEFLTYFQNEAQLEKSRLLSDRFSAERPKGSFSTLEIQRTEQGDSAMYLCASSLAIGTEAFFGQGTRLTVV.

This rearrangement joins TRBV5-5 to TRBJ1-2; D possibly corresponds to TRBD1 (5 bases). V was cut by 4 bases and J by 6 bases, with 16 bases left in between. The CDR3 extends over 14 amino acids. Per the germline V gene, CDR1 is SGHKS and CDR2 is YYEKEE (reference sequence). In nucleotides, the CDR3 is TGTGCCAGCAGCCCGCGGGGAGGGGCGAATGGCTACACCTTC. Protein sequence: CASSPRGGANGYTF.